Each of the 20 T cell receptor beta chains below was sequenced from the same sample in a study of blood T cell repertoires in COVID-19. Assay: immunoSEQ multiplex PCR; the TCRdb copy retains only in-frame clones and omits some. The table includes about 230,000 clones, around 78% detected once. Specimen: peripheral blood. Source of these receptors: a woman between 65 and 79 years old with active or convalescent COVID-19.

This clone appeared a few times. CDR3 nucleotides: TGTGCCAGCAGCCTATCGACAGTCAGGCCTGGAAACACCATATATTTT. Translation: CASSLSTVRPGNTIYF. This rearrangement joins TRBV3-1 (or the pseudogene TRBV3-2) to TRBJ1-3; TRBD1 is a possible D gene (5 bases). The CDR3 spans 16 residues. The V gene's germline CDR1 is LGHDT and CDR2 YNNKEL (reference sequence). V shed 4 bases and J shed 2 bases, with 15 bases lying between them.

V and J are TRBV28 and TRBJ1-2; no clear D. The V end was cut by 3 bases, the J end by 4 bases, with 9 bases between. CDR1 is MDHEN, CDR2 SYDVKM, per germline. The CDR3 is made up of 13 amino acids. The CDR3 nucleotides read TGTGCCAGCAGTTTGACACGACGCTATGGCTACACCTTC. Its protein is CASSLTRRYGYTF.

The chain is built from TRBV3-1 (or the pseudogene TRBV3-2) and TRBJ2-6, with D maybe TRBD2 (6 bases). Germline assignment: CDR1 LGHDT and CDR2 YNNKEL (reference sequence). CDR3 length: 15 amino acids. V gave up 7 bases and J gave up 0 bases, with 10 bases separating them. The CDR3 DNA sequence: TGTGCCAGCACTGGCGGGGCCTCTGGGGCCAACGTCCTGACTTTC. This encodes CASTGGASGANVLTF.

The rearrangement joins TRBV18 to TRBJ2-5; 8 bases agree with TRBD1. Unmatched junction bases numbered 6, after V lost 1 base and J lost 5 bases. The CDR3 spans 15 residues. Germline V lookup: CDR1 KGHSH, CDR2 LQKENI. The DNA for the CDR3 is TGTGCCAGCTCACCACTATCAGGGGGCCGGGAGACCCAGTACTTC. This codes for CASSPLSGGRETQYF.

This sequence joins TRBV7-2 and TRBJ2-3; D possibly corresponds to TRBD2 (5 bases). The CDR3 is made up of 14 amino acids. Germline loops: CDR1 SGHTA, CDR2 FQGNSA. Between the trimmed V and J ends, which lost 2 bases and 8 bases, there was a span of 14 bases. The CDR3 region has the DNA TGTGCCAGCAGCTTAAGGCAAGCCAGCGGTACGCAGTATTTT. Its protein is CASSLRQASGTQYF.

V usage is TRBV30 and J usage is TRBJ1-1, with 9 bases identical to TRBD1. Germline values: CDR1 GTSNPN, CDR2 SVGIG (reference sequence). Unmatched junction bases numbered 3, after V lost 5 bases and J lost 2 bases. CDR3 size: 13 residues. The CDR3, as DNA: TGTGCCTGGGGGACAGGGATTAACACTGAAGCTTTCTTT. Encoded protein: CAWGTGINTEAFF. Full variable domain (remainder filled in from reference TRBV30 and TRBJ1-1): SQTIHQWPATLVQPVGSPLSLECTVEGTSNPNLYWYRQAAGRGLQLLFYSVGIGQISSEVPQNLSASRPQDRQFILSSKKLLLSDSGFYLCAWGTGINTEAFFGQGTRLTVV.

This clone has only a few counts. The chain joins TRBV18 to TRBJ2-7; TRBD1 aligns across 7 bases. The junction had 7 bases not matched to a gene; V was cut back by 0 bases and J by 2 bases. CDR3 length: 16 residues. From germline, CDR1 is KGHSH and CDR2 LQKENI. The CDR3 region is CASSPPSGQSTYEQYF. CDR3 coding DNA: TGTGCCAGCTCACCACCTTCGGGACAGAGCACCTACGAGCAGTACTTC.

The rearrangement uses TRBV5-5 and TRBJ2-6; D might be TRBD2 (5 bases). From germline, CDR1 is SGHKS and CDR2 YYEKEE (reference sequence). V lost 4 bases to trimming and J lost 2 bases, with 16 bases between them. This CDR3 contains 17 residues. CDR3 coding DNA: TGTGCCAGCAGCGTGGACCACGGGGTGGCTGGGGCCAACGTCCTGACTTTC. Translated, it gives CASSVDHGVAGANVLTF.

V usage is TRBV18 and J usage is TRBJ1-3; possibly TRBD1 for D (5 bases). With 3 bases removed from V and 0 bases from J, the gap between germline ends came to 6 bases. The length of the CDR3 is 14 residues. From germline, CDR1 is KGHSH and CDR2 LQKENI. CDR3 nucleotide sequence: TGTGCCAGCTCACCGACAGTCTCTGGAAACACCATATATTTT. It is translated as CASSPTVSGNTIYF.

The chain joins TRBV9 to TRBJ2-5; the match to TRBD2 covers 9 bases. The CDR3 totals 17 residues. The germline CDR1 and CDR2 sequences are SGDLS and YYNGEE. V gave up 0 bases and J gave up 5 bases; unmatched junction bases: 11. The CDR3, as DNA: TGTGCCAGCAGCGTAGGAGGCGGAGCGGGGGGCCGGGAGACCCAGTACTTC. Amino acids: CASSVGGGAGGRETQYF.

This chain connects TRBV11-3 to TRBJ2-1, with D possibly being TRBD1 (5 bases). The V end was cut by 5 bases, the J end by 9 bases, with 11 bases between. The CDR3 length is 12 residues. CDR1 and CDR2 (germline): SGHNT, YENEEA. The CDR3 loop is CASSKGVGEQFF. The CDR3 DNA sequence: TGTGCCAGCAGCAAAGGGGTGGGTGAGCAGTTCTTC.

The rearrangement links TRBV5-4 to TRBJ2-7; D perhaps matches TRBD1 (5 bases). The V end was cut by 0 bases, the J end by 5 bases, with 18 bases between. The CDR3 sequence is 16 residues long. The V gene's germline CDR1 is SGHNT and CDR2 YYREEE (reference sequence). The CDR3 region has the DNA TGTGCCAGCAGCTTGGTGGGCGCAGGGTTTGACGACGAGCAGTACTTC. The encoded protein is CASSLVGAGFDDEQYF.

The table lists this clone with a count of one. The chain couples TRBV12-5 to TRBJ1-5, with a weak D call TRBD1 (6 bases). V lost 0 bases, J lost 3 bases, and 12 bases lay in between. Germline V gives CDR1 LGHNT, CDR2 FRNRAP. This CDR3 spans 16 amino acids. CDR3 coding DNA: TGTGCTAGTGGTTTGGTACTGGGGACACCCAATCAGCCCCAGCATTTT. This translates into CASGLVLGTPNQPQHF.

The genes are TRBV27 and TRBJ2-2; 11 nucleotides align to TRBD2. Trimming took 6 bases from V and 8 from J; bases not matched to a gene: 11. Germline V gives CDR1 MNHEY, CDR2 SMNVEV (reference sequence). This CDR3 is built from 16 residues. CDR3 sequence (DNA): TGTGCCAGCAGAAAACCACTAGCGGGAGTATCGGGGGAGCTGTTTTTT. Translation: CASRKPLAGVSGELFF.

This clone was observed a single time. The V call is TRBV11-3, the J call TRBJ2-7; 9 bases match TRBD1. Germline assignment: CDR1 SGHNT and CDR2 YENEEA. The J segment lost 2 bases and the V segment lost 5 bases, leaving 10 bases of the junction unmatched. The CDR3 runs to 16 residues. The CDR3: CASSQAAGQGTYEQYF. The CDR3 nucleotides are TGTGCCAGCAGCCAGGCCGCGGGACAGGGTACCTACGAGCAGTACTTC.

The CDR3 is CASTFGGGYGYTF. The CDR3 DNA reads as TGCGCCAGCACCTTCGGGGGAGGCTATGGCTACACCTTC. The rearrangement uses TRBV5-1 and TRBJ1-2, with a possible D match to TRBD1 (5 bases). Germline V gene lookup returns CDR1 SGHRS and CDR2 YFSETQ. The ends were cut back, 6 bases at V and 4 bases at J, with 13 bases in the middle. The CDR3 sequence is 13 residues long.

The rearrangement joins TRBV11-2 to TRBJ1-1; 8 nucleotides align to TRBD1. Germline CDR1 and CDR2: SGHAT and FQNNGV. The CDR3 is 14 residues long. The junction had 6 bases not matched to a gene; V was cut back by 5 bases and J by 4 bases. The CDR3, as DNA: TGTGCCAGCAGCATTGGACAGGGCGGCACTGAAGCTTTCTTT. Translation: CASSIGQGGTEAFF.

The chain carries TRBV5-1 and TRBJ2-5, with 7 bases that match TRBD2. V lost 4 bases and J lost 5; bases outside the gene matches: 14. CDR1 and CDR2 (germline): SGHRS, YFSETQ. CDR3 length: 16 residues. The CDR3 loop reads CASSPGLSGHGETQYF. CDR3 DNA sequence: TGCGCCAGCAGCCCGGGACTATCGGGCCACGGGGAGACCCAGTACTTC.

This clone was detected once. This chain links TRBV3-1 (or the pseudogene TRBV3-2) with TRBJ1-2; a possible D gene is TRBD1 (5 bases). The CDR3 covers 12 residues. Per germline, CDR1 LGHDT and CDR2 YNNKEL (reference sequence). The V gene lost 5 bases and the J gene lost 7 bases, with 11 bases spanning the gap. CDR3 amino acids: CASSELGGGYTF. CDR3 sequence (DNA): TGTGCCAGCAGCGAATTGGGGGGTGGCTACACCTTC.

This chain connects TRBV5-1 to TRBJ1-6; weak D call: TRBD1 (5 bases). Germline V gene sequence: CDR1 SGHRS, CDR2 YFSETQ. This CDR3 comprises 14 residues. The ends were cut back, 3 bases at V and 9 bases at J, with 13 bases in the middle. The CDR3 nucleotides read TGCGCCAGCAGCTGGCAGGGTTTGGGTTCACCCCTCCACTTT. Its translation is CASSWQGLGSPLHF.